The rows below give T cell receptor beta chains drawn from one sample of a study of vaccination effects on CD4 cells after COVID-19. Here immunoSEQ multiplex PCR was the method, and the copy in TCRdb shows in-frame clones only, minus some. The sample yields 70,000 to 85,000 clones, roughly four fifths seen once. Their specific antigens are unknown. Source: CD4+ T cells from PBMCs cultured with HCoV-229E spike peptides, taken after COVID-19 vaccination. The receptors here all came from a human donor who received a COVID-19 vaccine. Both conserved end residues are part of each CDR3. The order of the fields is J gene, clone size, V gene, D gene, CDR3 DNA, CDR3 protein. A D gene is named only where the DNA matches it firmly. Not all rows give a size; the values are once, few, many and, for expanded clones, a class.

J gene: TRBJ1-2; clone size: few; V gene: TRBV5-1; D gene: .; CDR3 DNA: TGCGCCAGCAGCATAACAGGGATACGTGGCTACACCTTC; CDR3 protein: CASSITGIRGYTF
J gene: TRBJ1-2; clone size: .; V gene: TRBV12-5; D gene: .; CDR3 DNA: TGTGCTAGTGGTTTGACGCCCGGGTCAGGCTACACCTTC; CDR3 protein: CASGLTPGSGYTF
J gene: TRBJ1-5; clone size: .; V gene: TRBV4-1; D gene: .; CDR3 DNA: TGCGCCAGCAGCCAAGGAATGTCAGGGGACGGGCAGCCCCAGCATTTT; CDR3 protein: CASSQGMSGDGQPQHF
J gene: TRBJ2-1; clone size: .; V gene: TRBV3-1/TRBV3-2; D gene: TRBD1; CDR3 DNA: TGTGCCAGCAGCCAAGGGCGGACAGGGAACAATGAGCAGTTCTTC; CDR3 protein: CASSQGRTGNNEQFF
J gene: TRBJ2-5; clone size: few; V gene: TRBV2; D gene: TRBD2; CDR3 DNA: TGTGCCAGCAGTGTGTTTGGGACTAGAGAAGAGACCCAGTACTTC; CDR3 protein: CASSVFGTREETQYF
J gene: TRBJ1-2; clone size: .; V gene: TRBV4-3; D gene: TRBD1; CDR3 DNA: TGCGCCAGCAGCCGGGACAGGACTTTCTATGGCTACACCTTC; CDR3 protein: CASSRDRTFYGYTF
J gene: TRBJ2-3; clone size: .; V gene: TRBV24-1; D gene: .; CDR3 DNA: TGTGCCACCAGTGATAAGCGGGCGAGCACAGATACGCAGTATTTT; CDR3 protein: CATSDKRASTDTQYF
J gene: TRBJ1-2; clone size: .; V gene: TRBV4-1; D gene: .; CDR3 DNA: TGCGCCAGCAGCCAAGACAGCTATGGCTACACCTTC; CDR3 protein: CASSQDSYGYTF
J gene: TRBJ2-3; clone size: .; V gene: TRBV6-2/TRBV6-3; D gene: TRBD1; CDR3 DNA: TGTGCCAGCAGTTACTTGGGACAGACTAGCACAGATACGCAGTATTTT; CDR3 protein: CASSYLGQTSTDTQYF
J gene: TRBJ1-6; clone size: .; V gene: TRBV6-5; D gene: .; CDR3 DNA: TGTGCCAGCACCTTCGGGAGGGGAGTTTCACCCCTCCACTTT; CDR3 protein: CASTFGRGVSPLHF
J gene: TRBJ1-1; clone size: .; V gene: TRBV5-1; D gene: TRBD1; CDR3 DNA: TGCGCCAGCAGCTTGTTACCCGAGGGGGCGCGGACTGAAGCTTTCTTT; CDR3 protein: CASSLLPEGARTEAFF
J gene: TRBJ2-3; clone size: .; V gene: TRBV9; D gene: .; CDR3 DNA: TGTGCCAGCAGCTTTGCGACAGATACGCAGTATTTT; CDR3 protein: CASSFATDTQYF
J gene: TRBJ2-2; clone size: .; V gene: TRBV6-1; D gene: .; CDR3 DNA: TGTGCCAGCAGGGAAGCAAAAAGCGCGAACACCGGGGAGCTGTTTTTT; CDR3 protein: CASREAKSANTGELFF
J gene: TRBJ2-1; clone size: .; V gene: TRBV21-1; D gene: .; CDR3 DNA: TGTGCCAGCAGCAAATGGTGGAGCGGGGGGGCGGAGCCCAATGAGCAGTTCTTC; CDR3 protein: CASSKWWSGGAEPNEQFF
J gene: TRBJ1-5; clone size: .; V gene: TRBV5-6; D gene: TRBD1; CDR3 DNA: TGTGCCAGCAGCGGACAGGGGGCTGGTCAGCCCCAGCATTTT; CDR3 protein: CASSGQGAGQPQHF
J gene: TRBJ2-5; clone size: few; V gene: TRBV11-2; D gene: .; CDR3 DNA: TGTGCCAGCAGCCCGTTCGGGGGCCTAGAGACCCAGTACTTC; CDR3 protein: CASSPFGGLETQYF
J gene: TRBJ2-5; clone size: .; V gene: TRBV18; D gene: .; CDR3 DNA: TGTGCCAGCTCCCCTCCGGCCGAGTACCAAGAGACCCAGTACTTC; CDR3 protein: CASSPPAEYQETQYF
J gene: TRBJ1-3; clone size: few; V gene: TRBV7-9; D gene: .; CDR3 DNA: TGTGCCAGCAGCTTACAACCACTCTCTGGAAACACCATATATTTT; CDR3 protein: CASSLQPLSGNTIYF
J gene: TRBJ2-2; clone size: .; V gene: TRBV2; D gene: .; CDR3 DNA: TGTGCCAGCAGTGGGGCGGTTAGCACCGGGGAGCTGTTTTTT; CDR3 protein: CASSGAVSTGELFF
J gene: TRBJ2-5; clone size: once; V gene: TRBV28; D gene: .; CDR3 DNA: TGTGCCAGCAGCTCGCCGCGGGCGACCCAGTACTTC; CDR3 protein: CASSSPRATQYF
J gene: TRBJ1-3; clone size: .; V gene: TRBV6-6; D gene: .; CDR3 DNA: TGTGCCAGCAGTCCGAAAAACAGGGACCCTAACACCATATATTTT; CDR3 protein: CASSPKNRDPNTIYF
J gene: TRBJ2-5; clone size: .; V gene: TRBV29-1; D gene: TRBD2; CDR3 DNA: TGCAGCGCTACCGTACGACTAGCCCAAGAGACCCAGTACTTC; CDR3 protein: CSATVRLAQETQYF
J gene: TRBJ1-4; clone size: .; V gene: TRBV12-3/TRBV12-4; D gene: .; CDR3 DNA: TGTGCCAGCAGGGACAGTTCTAATGAAAAACTGTTTTTT; CDR3 protein: CASRDSSNEKLFF
J gene: TRBJ1-1; clone size: few; V gene: TRBV7-9; D gene: TRBD1; CDR3 DNA: TGTGCCAGCAGCTTCGACAGGGGGCGAGCCACTGAAGCTTTCTTT; CDR3 protein: CASSFDRGRATEAFF
J gene: TRBJ2-5; clone size: .; V gene: TRBV18; D gene: TRBD1; CDR3 DNA: TGTGCCAGCTCACGGGACAGACAAGAGACCCAGTACTTC; CDR3 protein: CASSRDRQETQYF
J gene: TRBJ2-5; clone size: .; V gene: TRBV25-1; D gene: TRBD2; CDR3 DNA: TGTGCCAGCAGTTATCAGGGCGGGGGGGCTGGAGAGACCCAGTACTTC; CDR3 protein: CASSYQGGGAGETQYF
J gene: TRBJ1-1; clone size: .; V gene: TRBV18; D gene: .; CDR3 DNA: TGTGCCAGCTCACCTCTTCCCCCGGGTTCTGACACTGAAGCTTTCTTT; CDR3 protein: CASSPLPPGSDTEAFF
J gene: TRBJ1-4; clone size: .; V gene: TRBV18; D gene: TRBD1; CDR3 DNA: TGTGCCAGCTCAACGCGGGACAGAGTTGGTGAAAAACTGTTTTTT; CDR3 protein: CASSTRDRVGEKLFF
J gene: TRBJ1-1; clone size: .; V gene: TRBV10-3; D gene: .; CDR3 DNA: TGTGCCATTCGGAGACAGGAATCTGGTGAGGCTTTCTTT; CDR3 protein: CAIRRQESGEAFF
J gene: TRBJ2-1; clone size: once; V gene: TRBV5-4; D gene: TRBD1; CDR3 DNA: TGTGCCAGCAGCTTGGTGGACAGGCGGACCTACAATGAGCAGTTCTTC; CDR3 protein: CASSLVDRRTYNEQFF
J gene: TRBJ1-5; clone size: .; V gene: TRBV9; D gene: .; CDR3 DNA: TGTGCCAGCAGCCACAATAGCAATCAGCCCCAGCATTTT; CDR3 protein: CASSHNSNQPQHF
J gene: TRBJ1-3; clone size: .; V gene: TRBV11-2; D gene: .; CDR3 DNA: TGTGCCAGCAGCTTAGACGATCCCCGGGACACCATATATTTT; CDR3 protein: CASSLDDPRDTIYF
J gene: TRBJ1-2; clone size: .; V gene: TRBV24-1; D gene: TRBD1; CDR3 DNA: TGTGCCACCAGTGGGGGGGACAGGGGCCCGGAAGGTTATGGCTACACCTTC; CDR3 protein: CATSGGDRGPEGYGYTF
J gene: TRBJ2-3; clone size: .; V gene: TRBV19; D gene: TRBD2; CDR3 DNA: TGTGCCAGCGCCCCGGGGGGGGCCCCCGATACGCAGTATTTT; CDR3 protein: CASAPGGAPDTQYF
J gene: TRBJ2-1; clone size: .; V gene: TRBV6-2/TRBV6-3; D gene: .; CDR3 DNA: TGTGCCAGCAGCCGACCCCCGGATGAGCAGTTCTTC; CDR3 protein: CASSRPPDEQFF
J gene: TRBJ2-5; clone size: .; V gene: TRBV27; D gene: .; CDR3 DNA: TGTGCCAGCAGACGTCTCGATCAGGAGACCCAGTACTTC; CDR3 protein: CASRRLDQETQYF
J gene: TRBJ1-6; clone size: .; V gene: TRBV5-6; D gene: TRBD1; CDR3 DNA: TGTGCCAGCAGCTTGGTGGGGGACAGGGGTTCTGATTCACCCCTCCACTTT; CDR3 protein: CASSLVGDRGSDSPLHF
J gene: TRBJ2-5; clone size: .; V gene: TRBV10-1; D gene: .; CDR3 DNA: TGCGCCAGCAGTGACTACCGAGTCCAGTACTTC; CDR3 protein: CASSDYRVQYF
J gene: TRBJ1-1; clone size: few; V gene: TRBV11-2; D gene: .; CDR3 DNA: TGTGCCAGCAGCTTAGATCTCCGGGGACCTGAAGCTTTCTTT; CDR3 protein: CASSLDLRGPEAFF
J gene: TRBJ2-5; clone size: .; V gene: TRBV19; D gene: .; CDR3 DNA: TGTGCCAGTAGTAGAGCGTACCAAGAGACCCAGTACTTC; CDR3 protein: CASSRAYQETQYF
J gene: TRBJ1-2; clone size: .; V gene: TRBV24-1; D gene: .; CDR3 DNA: TGTGCCGCCTTGGGCCGCGCTCGGATCGCTTATGGCTACACCTTC; CDR3 protein: CAALGRARIAYGYTF
J gene: TRBJ2-2; clone size: .; V gene: TRBV19; D gene: TRBD2; CDR3 DNA: TGTGCCAGTAACTTGGGGGGGTTCGCCGGGGAGCTGTTTTTT; CDR3 protein: CASNLGGFAGELFF
J gene: TRBJ1-6; clone size: .; V gene: TRBV20-1; D gene: .; CDR3 DNA: TGCAGTGCTAGTTCAGACTATAATTCACCCCTCCACTTT; CDR3 protein: CSASSDYNSPLHF
J gene: TRBJ1-2; clone size: once; V gene: TRBV4-1; D gene: TRBD1; CDR3 DNA: TGCGCCAGCAGCCAAACCGGGACAGAGGTCTATGGCTACACCTTC; CDR3 protein: CASSQTGTEVYGYTF
J gene: TRBJ2-3; clone size: .; V gene: TRBV6-6; D gene: TRBD1; CDR3 DNA: TGTGCCAGCAACGACCGGGACAGGGGGCAGGTAGATACGCAGTATTTT; CDR3 protein: CASNDRDRGQVDTQYF
J gene: TRBJ2-3; clone size: .; V gene: TRBV5-4; D gene: .; CDR3 DNA: TGTGCCAGCAGCCAACAGAACACAGATACGCAGTATTTT; CDR3 protein: CASSQQNTDTQYF
J gene: TRBJ1-2; clone size: .; V gene: TRBV4-1; D gene: .; CDR3 DNA: TGCGCCAGCAGCCAAGATGGAGTTGCTAACTATGGCTACACCTTC; CDR3 protein: CASSQDGVANYGYTF
J gene: TRBJ1-3; clone size: .; V gene: TRBV11-2; D gene: TRBD1; CDR3 DNA: TGTGCCAGCAGCTTTGACAGGGGGTACACCATATATTTT; CDR3 protein: CASSFDRGYTIYF
J gene: TRBJ1-2; clone size: .; V gene: TRBV7-2; D gene: .; CDR3 DNA: TGTGCCAGCAGCTCGCAGGGGACGACTAACTATGGCTACACCTTC; CDR3 protein: CASSSQGTTNYGYTF
J gene: TRBJ1-5; clone size: .; V gene: TRBV27; D gene: TRBD1; CDR3 DNA: TGTGCCAGCAGTTTATCCAGGGGGCGCGATCAGCCCCAGCATTTT; CDR3 protein: CASSLSRGRDQPQHF